These 19 T cell receptor beta chains were all obtained from the same sample, sequenced in a study of blood T cell repertoires in COVID-19. Sequencing was performed with immunoSEQ multiplex PCR; in TCRdb, only in-frame clones are kept and a portion is missing. The sample has about 220,000 clones; about nine tenths are singletons. The source material was PBMCs or T cells enriched from blood (not recorded which). The receptors derive from a woman aged 30 to 39 who had recovered from COVID-19.

This clone was recorded only once. The junction does not match germline at one end; this may be a read error. The V and J genes are TRBV7-9 and TRBJ2-7, with a tentative D call TRBD1 (6 bases). Looked up from germline, CDR1 is SEHNR and CDR2 is FQNEAQ (reference sequence). The CDR3 spans 11 residues. CDR3 bases: TGTGCCAGCAGCTCGAGACAGGATAGGGACTTC. It translates to CASSSRQDRDF.

The chain has TRBV6-1 and TRBJ1-2; the D is unclear. Deletions cut 1 base from V and 1 base from J, with 7 bases between. Germline V gene data show CDR1 as MNHNS and CDR2 as SASEGT. The CDR3 consists of 14 residues. CDR3 sequence reads: CASSEVQINYGYTF. The CDR3 DNA follows: TGTGCCAGCAGTGAAGTACAGATTAACTATGGCTACACCTTC.

The rearrangement uses TRBV3-1 (or the pseudogene TRBV3-2) and TRBJ1-6; D uncertain. This CDR3 spans 13 amino acids. V gave up 0 bases and J gave up 8 bases, with 5 bases separating them. Germline-derived CDR1 and CDR2 are LGHDT and YNNKEL (reference sequence). CDR3 amino acids: CASSQESYSPLHF. CDR3 bases: TGTGCCAGCAGCCAAGAGTCATATTCACCCCTCCACTTT.

The chain carries TRBV4-1 and TRBJ2-7; D not certain. The germline CDR1 and CDR2 sequences are MGHRA and YSYEKL. Trimming left V 0 bases short and J 0 bases short, with 6 bases between. The CDR3 sequence is 14 residues long. CDR3 bases: TGCGCCAGCAGCCAAGAAGCCAACTCCTACGAGCAGTACTTC. Its translation: CASSQEANSYEQYF.

The chain recombines TRBV7-3 with TRBJ2-5; 10 bases match TRBD2. Losses at the gene ends were 1 base for V and 1 base for J; bases not matched to a gene: 9. This CDR3 has 18 amino acids. Germline V CDR1 and CDR2: SGHTA, FQGTGA. Written as DNA, the CDR3 is TGTGCCAGCAGCTTAAAACCCCCCACTAGCGGGGTCCAAGAGACCCAGTACTTC. It is translated as CASSLKPPTSGVQETQYF.

This chain connects TRBV3-1 (or the pseudogene TRBV3-2) to TRBJ1-2; perhaps TRBD1 as D (6 bases). The CDR3 length is 14 residues. Per the germline V gene, CDR1 is LGHDT and CDR2 is YNNKEL (reference sequence). Trimming removed 2 bases at V and 5 bases at J, with 12 bases between. The CDR3 nucleotides are TGTGCCAGCAGCCAATTACAGGGAGGGTATGGCTACACCTTC. As protein: CASSQLQGGYGYTF.

A few counts support this clone. This rearrangement joins TRBV5-4 to TRBJ2-2; a possible D gene is TRBD1 (6 bases). The CDR3 loop spans 14 amino acids. Germline-derived CDR1 and CDR2 are SGHNT and YYREEE (reference sequence). Trimming removed 0 bases from V and 9 bases from J, with 12 bases in between. The CDR3 is CASSLEQGSRELFF. The CDR3 bases are TGTGCCAGCAGCTTGGAACAGGGATCCCGGGAGCTGTTTTTT.

The chain couples TRBV5-1 to TRBJ2-5; D is ambiguous. Deletions cut 0 bases from V and 2 bases from J, with 8 bases between. Looked up from germline, CDR1 is SGHRS and CDR2 is YFSETQ. This CDR3 is built from 14 residues. Here the CDR3 DNA reads TGCGCCAGCAGCTTGGCCCCTAGGCAAGAGACCCAGTACTTC. Translated, it gives CASSLAPRQETQYF. The entire variable domain, with the rest obtained from reference TRBV5-1 and TRBJ2-5, is as follows: KAGVTQTPRYLIKTRGQQVTLSCSPISGHRSVSWYQQTPGQGLQFLFEYFSETQRNKGNFPGRFSGRQFSNSRSEMNVSTLELGDSALYLCASSLAPRQETQYFGPGTRLLVL.

V usage is TRBV6-5 and J usage is TRBJ1-2; 8 bases fit TRBD1. The CDR3 runs to 14 residues. Germline assignment: CDR1 MNHEY and CDR2 SVGAGI. The V gene end was trimmed by 0 bases and the J gene end by 9 bases; junction bases not matched to a gene: 6. CDR3 residues: CASSYSQGARSYTF. The CDR3 nucleotides read TGTGCCAGCAGTTACTCGCAGGGGGCGCGAAGCTACACCTTC.

J is TRBJ1-2 and V is TRBV4-1, with D uncertain. CDR3 length equals 16 residues. The germline gives CDR1 MGHRA, CDR2 YSYEKL. The V and J ends lost 0 bases and 0 bases respectively, with 11 bases between them. CDR3 amino acids: CASSQESRGANYGYTF. The CDR3 nucleotides are TGCGCCAGCAGCCAAGAGTCCCGGGGAGCTAACTATGGCTACACCTTC.

The chain employs TRBV6-5 and TRBJ1-2; possibly TRBD1 for D (5 bases). The CDR3 runs to 13 residues. Per germline, CDR1 MNHEY and CDR2 SVGAGI. Between the trimmed V and J ends, which lost 8 bases and 5 bases, there was a span of 15 bases. DNA of the CDR3: TGTGCCAGCTCGGGGGATTCGGCTTATGGCTACACCTTC. This translates into CASSGDSAYGYTF.

The chain employs TRBV6-6 and TRBJ1-5; D is unclear. Germline V gene lookup returns CDR1 MNHNY and CDR2 SVGAGI (reference sequence). The CDR3 covers 15 residues. Trimming left V 5 bases short and J 5 bases short, with 16 bases between. The CDR3 sequence: CASSNRQNRYQPQHF. Here the CDR3 DNA reads TGTGCCAGCAGTAACAGACAAAACCGGTATCAGCCCCAGCATTTT.

The V and J genes are TRBV3-1 (or the pseudogene TRBV3-2) and TRBJ1-4; perhaps TRBD1 as D (5 bases). Germline V lookup: CDR1 LGHDT, CDR2 YNNKEL (reference sequence). The CDR3 covers 17 residues. V lost 2 bases, J lost 5 bases, and 18 bases lay in between. The CDR3 coding sequence is TGTGCCAGCAGCCAACAACGTACGGACAAAACGAATGAAAAACTGTTTTTT. It encodes CASSQQRTDKTNEKLFF.

The chain employs TRBV19 and TRBJ2-5; TRBD2 matches at 10 bases. CDR3 length: 16 residues. With 6 bases clipped from V and 7 bases from J, the junction kept 14 bases outside the gene matches. Germline values: CDR1 LNHDA, CDR2 SQIVND (reference sequence). CDR3 coding DNA: TGTGCCAGTAGGCCTAGCGGGGGAGCCCGGGCTGGGACCCAGTACTTC. Residues: CASRPSGGARAGTQYF.

CDR3 DNA: TGTGCCAGCTCACACACAGGGGCTTGGAACTATGGCTACACCTTC. Encoded protein: CASSHTGAWNYGYTF. J is TRBJ1-2 and V is TRBV18, with 7 bases fitting TRBD1. The J segment lost 2 bases and the V segment lost 4 bases, leaving 7 bases of the junction unmatched. CDR3 length: 15 residues. The V gene's germline CDR1 is KGHSH and CDR2 LQKENI.

The chain joins TRBV4-1 to TRBJ2-7; 9 bases agree with TRBD1. V shed 3 bases, J shed 2 bases, and the junction held 11 bases outside the gene matches. This CDR3 is built from 17 residues. Germline V lookup: CDR1 MGHRA, CDR2 YSYEKL. CDR3 region: CASSQSGQGQIAYEQYF. The CDR3 bases are TGCGCCAGCAGCCAGTCCGGACAGGGGCAAATAGCCTACGAGCAGTACTTC.

The gene calls are TRBV3-1 (or the pseudogene TRBV3-2) and TRBJ2-2, with 11 bases matching TRBD1. This CDR3 is built from 17 residues. The V segment lost 0 bases and the J segment 5 bases; nucleotides outside the gene matches: 5. The germline V gene encodes CDR1 LGHDT and CDR2 YNNKEL (reference sequence). CDR3 region: CASSQELRDRGTGELFF. The CDR3 nucleotides read TGTGCCAGCAGCCAAGAACTCCGGGACAGGGGGACCGGGGAGCTGTTTTTT.

The chain carries TRBV4-2 and TRBJ2-3; 15 bases map to TRBD2. V trimming: 3 bases; J trimming: 4 bases; junction bases outside the gene matches: 14. Per the germline V gene, CDR1 is LGHNA and CDR2 is YNFKEQ. This CDR3 is built from 20 residues. The CDR3 sequence: CASSHWTSGGEVPGADTQYF. In nucleotides, the CDR3 is TGTGCCAGCAGCCACTGGACTAGCGGGGGGGAGGTACCCGGCGCAGATACGCAGTATTTT.

The genes are TRBV5-1 and TRBJ1-1; D not certain. V lost 0 bases, J lost 3 bases, and 9 bases lay in between. The CDR3 consists of 14 residues. Germline assignment: CDR1 SGHRS and CDR2 YFSETQ. CDR3 protein: CASSLGGRDTEAFF. The DNA of the CDR3 is TGCGCCAGCAGCTTGGGTGGGCGCGACACTGAAGCTTTCTTT.